The present TCR beta chain was sequenced within a study of blood T cell repertoires in COVID-19. How the authors handled the data: Amplifying reference gene primers gave estimates of nucleated cell counts. Generated by immunoSEQ multiplex PCR, the TCRdb table keeps only in-frame clones and is missing some. The V and J calls and the clone size are those of that table, but D and trimming were determined from the DNA. This sample yields some 110,000 clones, of which 84% are seen a single time; nearly 4% belongs to the top ten. Participants were aged about 18 to 100 years from 20 to 30 US areas. Either two negative PCRs, clearance, or symptom resolution qualified Cohort 3 donors as recovered. Germline CDR1 PRHDT, CDR2 FYEKMQ (reference sequence). The CDR3 length is 19 residues. The V and J ends lost 2 bases and 7 bases, in that order; junction bases with no gene match: 19.

The rearrangement uses TRBV13 and TRBJ2-1, with 8 bases aligning to TRBD1. This receptor was obtained from a woman in her 30s who had recovered from COVID-19. Sequenced sample: PBMCs or T cells enriched from blood (not recorded which). The CDR3 protein is CASSLLGQGAPGLRNEQFF. In DNA form, the CDR3 reads TGTGCCAGCAGCTTACTTGGACAGGGAGCCCCCGGATTACGGAATGAGCAGTTCTTC.